This section outlines one T cell receptor beta chain sequence together with its context. The record originates from a study of technical replicates of blood from several donors. Generated by immunoSEQ multiplex PCR, the TCRdb table keeps only in-frame clones and is missing some. The data hold approximately 70,000 clones, with almost 98% observed a single time. The V end was cut by 7 bases, the J end by 0 bases, with 6 bases between. The CDR3 extends over 13 amino acids. CDR1 is LNHNV and CDR2 is YYDKDF in the germline V gene (reference sequence). J is TRBJ2-2 and V is TRBV15; maybe TRBD1 (5 bases). Sequenced input: T cells isolated from PBMCs. The clonotype was recovered from a human donor in good health. CDR3 loop: CATKQANTGELFF. Here the CDR3 DNA reads TGTGCCACCAAACAGGCGAACACCGGGGAGCTGTTTTTT.